The entry below gives a single TCR beta chain sequence along with its context. Its matching antigen is unknown. This may be a read error: a much more frequent sequence differs by one nucleotide. The germline V and J ends were trimmed by 5 bases and 7 bases, with 14 bases remaining between them. The CDR3 totals 13 residues. Germline V gene lookup returns CDR1 MGHRA and CDR2 YSYEKL. Unique molecular identifiers tagged the TCR beta cDNA libraries. T cells, about 0.95 to 10 million of them, yielded roughly 550,000 cDNA molecules. Each CDR3 protein gets one entry after TCRdb re-called the PCR reads with MiXCR. The table shows some 240,000 distinct CDR3 sequences, with 30% to 45% occurring only once. This sample was included in a study of post-analysis software for immune sequencing data. Looking at the study overall: The patients showed relapsing-remitting, secondary progressive and progressive-relapsing multiple sclerosis courses. The study, taken as a whole, reports: F measure showed strong co-clustering of same-batch samples. Compared with controls, patients had more of 4 to 6 TRBV segments, including TRBV5-6, TRBV5-1 and TRBV20-1.

The source of this sequence is a girl between 10 and 17 years old with multiple sclerosis. The genes are TRBV4-1 and TRBJ1-1; D remains ambiguous. Sequenced material: blood. The DNA of the CDR3 is TGCGCCAGCAGCTCCGACAAGGACCTTGAAGCTTTCTTT. It codes for CASSSDKDLEAFF.